This is a list of T cell receptor beta chains from one sample in a study of response to subunit inactivated influenza vaccine. TCRdb reprocessed the RT-PCR reads via MiXCR and lists one record per CDR3 protein. The sample shows 250,000 to 350,000 distinct CDR3 sequences, around 22% of them seen only once. This material consisted of PBMCs from blood, taken less than 22 months after vaccination. Receptors were obtained from a man between 50 and 75 years old who received an inactivated influenza vaccine. Both conserved end residues are part of each CDR3. D genes are given only for firm matches. For some rows the clone size is stated as once, few or many, or as a class when expanded; others skip it.

V	size	D	J	DNA	CDR3
TRBV20-1	NA	NA	TRBJ1-5	TGCAGTGCTAGACTTAGCAATCAGCCCCAGCATTTT	CSARLSNQPQHF
TRBV5-4	NA	NA	TRBJ1-2	TGTGCCAGCAGCCCAGGACGATCTATACAGGGCTCCTATGGCTACACCTTC	CASSPGRSIQGSYGYTF
TRBV4-1	NA	NA	TRBJ1-5	TGCGCCAGCAGCCGACAGGATAGCAATCAGCCCCAGCATTTT	CASSRQDSNQPQHF
TRBV28	NA	NA	TRBJ2-3	TGTGCCAGCAGTTCCCCCATGTCAGGGGGGCGGGCAGATACGCAGTATTTT	CASSSPMSGGRADTQYF
TRBV20-1	few	TRBD1	TRBJ1-3	TGCAGTGCTGATACGGGACAGGGGGTGAACACCATATATTTT	CSADTGQGVNTIYF
TRBV6-2/TRBV6-3	many	TRBD1	TRBJ1-2	TGTGCCAGCAGTTACCAGGGGGCGTCCTATGGCTACACCTTC	CASSYQGASYGYTF
TRBV7-8	few	NA	TRBJ1-4	TGTGCCAGCAGCCAACGGCCCAGGGAGTGGGGCTTAGGAGAAAAACTGTTTTTT	CASSQRPREWGLGEKLFF
TRBV20-1	few	TRBD1	TRBJ2-4	TGCAGTGCTAGAGGCGGGACAGGGGACCCAAACATTCAGTACTTC	CSARGGTGDPNIQYF
TRBV4-2	many	NA	TRBJ1-2	TGTGCCAGCAGCCATCCGGACAGAAACTATGGCTACACCTTC	CASSHPDRNYGYTF
TRBV7-2	many	TRBD1	TRBJ1-1	TGTGCCAGCAGTCCCGGACAGGGGAAAGCTTTCTTT	CASSPGQGKAFF
TRBV6-5	many	NA	TRBJ1-1	TGTGCCAGCAGTTCGCAGGGGAACACTGAAGCTTTCTTT	CASSSQGNTEAFF
TRBV5-1	NA	TRBD1	TRBJ2-1	TGCGCCAGCAGCTCGGGACAGGGGAATGAGCAGTTCTTC	CASSSGQGNEQFF
TRBV20-1	many	NA	TRBJ1-6	TGCAGTGCTAGATCCGGGGGGGTTTATAATTCACCCCTCCACTTT	CSARSGGVYNSPLHF
TRBV11-1	few	TRBD2	TRBJ2-7	TGTGCCAGCAGCTTAGCGGACCTAGCGGGAGGCCCTAGCTCCTACGAGCAGTACTTC	CASSLADLAGGPSSYEQYF
TRBV29-1	NA	TRBD1	TRBJ2-1	TGCAGCGTCAGCCGGGACAGCTCCTACAATGAGCAGTTCTTC	CSVSRDSSYNEQFF
TRBV20-1	many	NA	TRBJ1-2	TGCAGTGCCCAAGTGTCACCGGGCTACACCTTC	CSAQVSPGYTF
TRBV20-1	few	NA	TRBJ2-1	TGCAGTGCTAGTTTGAAAGCGGTAGCATTAAACAATGAGCAGTTCTTC	CSASLKAVALNNEQFF
TRBV20-1	NA	NA	TRBJ2-1	TGCAGTGCTAGAACGAGCGCGGCGGAGCAGTTCTTC	CSARTSAAEQFF
TRBV12-3/TRBV12-4	many	NA	TRBJ1-5	TGTGCCAGCAGTTTCTCCCCCGACCGCCAGCATTTT	CASSFSPDRQHF
TRBV28	NA	NA	TRBJ2-7	TGTGCCAGCAGTTTAGGGCGGTTGGCGTACTTC	CASSLGRLAYF
TRBV4-3	few	TRBD2	TRBJ2-1	TGCGCCAGCAGCCCTCGGACTAGCGGGGGGGGCACCTACAATGAGCAGTTCTTC	CASSPRTSGGGTYNEQFF
TRBV6-5	NA	NA	TRBJ1-3	TGTGCCAGCAGTTTCTCTCCGAGCGGGGTCCGCTCTGGAAACACCATATATTTT	CASSFSPSGVRSGNTIYF
TRBV13	NA	TRBD1	TRBJ1-6	TGTGCCAGCAGCGCGAACAGGGGAGTTAATTCACCCCTCCACTTT	CASSANRGVNSPLHF
TRBV6-5	few	NA	TRBJ2-7	TGTGCCAGCAGTTACTCGGGACGGGGCGACGAGCAGTACTTC	CASSYSGRGDEQYF
TRBV6-1	NA	TRBD2	TRBJ2-1	TGTGCCAGCAGTGTCTCGGGACTAGCGGGAGGAAATGAGCAGTTCTTC	CASSVSGLAGGNEQFF
TRBV7-9	NA	NA	TRBJ1-1	TGTGCCAGCAGCTTAGGGGATTGGGGCACTGAAGCTTTCTTT	CASSLGDWGTEAFF
TRBV6-6	NA	NA	TRBJ1-2	TGTGCCAGCAGTTTCTTTATCGAAGCAGGCTACACCTTC	CASSFFIEAGYTF
TRBV25-1	NA	NA	TRBJ2-7	TGTGCCAGCTCAACGTCTGTTGAGCAGTACTTC	CASSTSVEQYF
TRBV7-8	few	NA	TRBJ1-5	TGTGCCAGCAGCTTAACGGCATTCACCGTCGGCAATCAGCCCCAGCATTTT	CASSLTAFTVGNQPQHF
TRBV7-8	NA	TRBD2	TRBJ2-5	TGTGCCAGCAGCTTAGCTACTAGCGGGCAAGAGACCCAGTACTTC	CASSLATSGQETQYF
TRBV6-2/TRBV6-3	once	NA	TRBJ2-7	TGTGCCAGCAGTTACTCTGGACGTCCCGGCGAGCAGTACTTC	CASSYSGRPGEQYF
TRBV5-5	NA	TRBD2	TRBJ2-5	TGTGCCAGCAGCTTGGCCTCGCTAGCGGGGGGCTTTCAAGAGACCCAGTACTTC	CASSLASLAGGFQETQYF
TRBV19	few	NA	TRBJ1-5	TGTGCCAGTAGTATGGTCCAGGCTACCCTTAGCAATCAGCCCCAGCATTTT	CASSMVQATLSNQPQHF
TRBV18	NA	NA	TRBJ2-4	TGTGCCAGCTCAACGGCAGCCAAAAACATTCAGTACTTC	CASSTAAKNIQYF
TRBV12-3/TRBV12-4	NA	NA	TRBJ1-2	TGTGCCAGCAGTCTCGGACACCTCTATGGCTACACCTTC	CASSLGHLYGYTF
TRBV12-3/TRBV12-4	few	NA	TRBJ2-1	TGTGCCAGCAGTTTGGGTTCCGGCGCAGTTGGCAATGAGCAGTTCTTC	CASSLGSGAVGNEQFF
TRBV20-1	many	TRBD2	TRBJ2-1	TGCAGTGCTGATAGCGGGAGAGAGTACAATGAGCAGTTCTTC	CSADSGREYNEQFF
TRBV12-3/TRBV12-4	NA	TRBD2	TRBJ2-1	TGTGCCAGCAGGGGACTAACAGACGTCGATGAGCAGTTCTTC	CASRGLTDVDEQFF
TRBV6-2/TRBV6-3	many	TRBD1	TRBJ2-1	TGTGCCAGCAGTAAATACAGGGGGATATACAATGAGCAGTTCTTC	CASSKYRGIYNEQFF
TRBV12-3/TRBV12-4	NA	NA	TRBJ2-3	TGTGCCAGCAGTAGTGCGGGGCCGGGCACAGATACGCAGTATTTT	CASSSAGPGTDTQYF
TRBV30	few	NA	TRBJ1-1	TGTGCCTGGAGTGTAAATCCTGAAGCTTTCTTT	CAWSVNPEAFF
TRBV3-1	NA	NA	TRBJ1-5	TGTGCCAGCAGCCAAGCAAGGGATCAGCCCCAGCATTTT	CASSQARDQPQHF
TRBV12-3/TRBV12-4	few	NA	TRBJ2-1	TGTGCCAGCAGTTTCTTCGGTCCGGGGAGCTACAATGAGCAGTTCTTC	CASSFFGPGSYNEQFF
TRBV28	NA	TRBD1	TRBJ2-3	TGTGCCAGCAGCTCCTCACAGGGGGTTCATGATACGCAGTATTTT	CASSSSQGVHDTQYF
TRBV10-1	NA	NA	TRBJ2-7	TGCGCCAGCAGTGATGGAGAAACCTACGAGCAGTACTTC	CASSDGETYEQYF
TRBV20-1	few	NA	TRBJ1-5	TGCAGTGCCCCAGAGGAGGGGAGCTATCAGCCCCAGCATTTT	CSAPEEGSYQPQHF
TRBV5-1	NA	TRBD1	TRBJ1-6	TGCGCCAGCAGCGCTGGACAGGGGTTTTCACCCCTCCACTTT	CASSAGQGFSPLHF
TRBV3-1	NA	NA	TRBJ1-4	TGTGCCAGCAGCCTCCCCGACCTCGAAGGGCCCGGAAAACTGTTTTTT	CASSLPDLEGPGKLFF
TRBV25-1	few	TRBD1	TRBJ1-6	TGTGCCACCCGGGACAGGGGCAATTCACCCCTCCACTTT	CATRDRGNSPLHF
TRBV30	few	NA	TRBJ2-3	TGTGCCTTCAAGGACAGTAGGCAGGATACGCAGTATTTT	CAFKDSRQDTQYF
TRBV28	NA	NA	TRBJ2-1	TGTGCCAGCAGTTTCCGCCCGCTAGAGCAGTTCTTC	CASSFRPLEQFF
TRBV7-2	few	NA	TRBJ2-5	TGTGCCAGCAGCTTAATTCTGGGACCCCAGTACTTC	CASSLILGPQYF
TRBV30	NA	TRBD2	TRBJ2-1	TGTGCCTGGAGCGGGACTAGCGGGAGGGCAGCCTACAATGAGCAGTTCTTC	CAWSGTSGRAAYNEQFF
TRBV20-1	few	TRBD1	TRBJ2-7	TGCAGTGCTAGAGACGCAGGGGGCAGGTACGAGCAGTACTTC	CSARDAGGRYEQYF
TRBV16	NA	TRBD1	TRBJ1-5	TGTGCCAGCAGCCCGATGACAGGGGCGGTGAGCAATCAGCCCCAGCATTTT	CASSPMTGAVSNQPQHF
TRBV20-1	few	NA	TRBJ1-1	TGCAGTGCTACGGGGTTAAAGACTGAAGCTTTCTTT	CSATGLKTEAFF
TRBV3-1	NA	NA	TRBJ1-5	TGTGCCAGCAGCCAAGCGCTGGGGAGGAATCAGCCCCAGCATTTT	CASSQALGRNQPQHF
TRBV6-4	many	NA	TRBJ1-5	TGTGCCAGCAGTGACCAGGCTCCCCAGCATTTT	CASSDQAPQHF